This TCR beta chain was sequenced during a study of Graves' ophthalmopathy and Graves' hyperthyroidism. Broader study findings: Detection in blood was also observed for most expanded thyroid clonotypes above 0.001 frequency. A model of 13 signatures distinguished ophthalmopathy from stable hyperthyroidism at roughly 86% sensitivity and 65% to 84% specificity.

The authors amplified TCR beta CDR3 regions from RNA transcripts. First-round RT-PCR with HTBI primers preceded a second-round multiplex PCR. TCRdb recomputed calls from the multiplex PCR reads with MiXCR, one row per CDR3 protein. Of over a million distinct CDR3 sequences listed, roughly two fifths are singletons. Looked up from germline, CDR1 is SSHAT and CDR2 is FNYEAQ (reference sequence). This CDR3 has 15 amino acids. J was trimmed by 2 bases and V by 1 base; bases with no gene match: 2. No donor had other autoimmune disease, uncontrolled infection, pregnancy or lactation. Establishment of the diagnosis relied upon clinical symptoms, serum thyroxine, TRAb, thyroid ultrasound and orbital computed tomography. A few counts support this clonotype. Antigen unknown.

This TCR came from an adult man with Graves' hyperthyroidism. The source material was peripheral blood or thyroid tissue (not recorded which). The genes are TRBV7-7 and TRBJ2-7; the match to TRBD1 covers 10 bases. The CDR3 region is CASSLGQGAPYEQYF. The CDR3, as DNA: TGTGCCAGCAGCTTAGGACAGGGGGCCCCCTACGAGCAGTACTTC.